This T cell receptor beta chain was documented in a study of blood T cell repertoires in COVID-19. Turning to the study itself: COVID-19 samples from acute and convalescent phases originated in the United States, Italy and Spain.

Germline CDR1 is SGHAT and CDR2 is FQNNGV. V lost 5 bases, J lost 5 bases, and 14 bases stayed unmatched. The CDR3 is 16 amino acids. This clone was observed a few times. Authors' analysis steps: Amplified reference gene primers provided the basis for estimating nucleated cell counts. Only in-frame clones appear in the TCRdb table, and some are missing; sequencing was by immunoSEQ multiplex PCR. The D gene and trimming were derived from the DNA, and the V and J assignments and clone size from that table. The sample lists 75,000 to 95,000 clones, around 85% seen once, with under 3.5% in the top ten. Sequencing used peripheral blood. The genes are TRBV11-2 and TRBJ1-1; 7 positions agree with TRBD1. The TCR was taken from a man aged 50-60 years with acute or convalescent COVID-19. The CDR3 region is CASSPRFRAGGTEAFF. The CDR3 DNA follows: TGTGCCAGCAGCCCCCGATTTCGGGCAGGGGGGACTGAAGCTTTCTTT. Combining the CDR3 with reference TRBV11-2 and TRBJ1-1 gives the whole variable domain EAGVAQSPRYKIIEKRQSVAFWCNPISGHATLYWYQQILGQGPKLLIQFQNNGVVDDSQLPKDRFSAERLKGVDSTLKIQPAKLEDSAVYLCASSPRFRAGGTEAFFGQGTRLTVV.